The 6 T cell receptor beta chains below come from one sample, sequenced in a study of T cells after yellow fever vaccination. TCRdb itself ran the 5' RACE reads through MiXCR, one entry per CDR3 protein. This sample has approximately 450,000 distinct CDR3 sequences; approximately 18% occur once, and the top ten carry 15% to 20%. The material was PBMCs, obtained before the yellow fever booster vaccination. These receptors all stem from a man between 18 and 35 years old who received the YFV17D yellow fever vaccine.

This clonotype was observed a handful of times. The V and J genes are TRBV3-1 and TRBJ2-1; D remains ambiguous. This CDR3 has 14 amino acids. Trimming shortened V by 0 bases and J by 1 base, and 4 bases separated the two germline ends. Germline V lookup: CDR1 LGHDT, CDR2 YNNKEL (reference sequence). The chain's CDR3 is CASSQDWSYNEQFF. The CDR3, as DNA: TGTGCCAGCAGCCAAGATTGGTCCTACAATGAGCAGTTCTTC.

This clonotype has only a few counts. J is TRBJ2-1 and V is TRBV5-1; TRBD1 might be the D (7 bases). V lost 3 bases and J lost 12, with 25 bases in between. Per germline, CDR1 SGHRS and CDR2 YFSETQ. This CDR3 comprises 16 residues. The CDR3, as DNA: TGCGCCAGCAGCTCTGTACAGGGAACCGCGCAGGGGGGGCAGTTCTTC. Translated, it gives CASSSVQGTAQGGQFF.

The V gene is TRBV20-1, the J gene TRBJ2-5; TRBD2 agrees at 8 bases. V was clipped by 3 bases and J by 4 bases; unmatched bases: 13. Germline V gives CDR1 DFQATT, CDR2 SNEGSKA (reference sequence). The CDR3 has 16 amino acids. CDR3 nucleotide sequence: TGCAGTGCTAGCCCTCCGGGGGGGGGTAGCCGAGAGACCCAGTACTTC. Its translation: CSASPPGGGSRETQYF.

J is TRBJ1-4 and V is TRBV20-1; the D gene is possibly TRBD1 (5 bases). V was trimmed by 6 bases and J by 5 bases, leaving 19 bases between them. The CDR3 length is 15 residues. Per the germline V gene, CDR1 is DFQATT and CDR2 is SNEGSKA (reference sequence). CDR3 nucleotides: TGCAGTGCACCTCGGGATGGGGGTACGAATGAAAAACTGTTTTTT. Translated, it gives CSAPRDGGTNEKLFF.

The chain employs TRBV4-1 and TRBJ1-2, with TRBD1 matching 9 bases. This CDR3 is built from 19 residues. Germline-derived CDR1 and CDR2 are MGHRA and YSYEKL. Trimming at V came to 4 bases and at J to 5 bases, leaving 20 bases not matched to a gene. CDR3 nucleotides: TGCGCCAGCAGCCGGGACAGGGCCTCCACACAGGGGTCTCTTTATGGCTACACCTTC. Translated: CASSRDRASTQGSLYGYTF.

CDR3 amino acids: CATSEPRDTQAMNTEAFF. The CDR3 DNA sequence: TGTGCCACCAGTGAACCACGGGACACCCAGGCCATGAACACTGAAGCTTTCTTT. The chain combines TRBV24-1 with TRBJ1-1; a weak D match, TRBD1 (6 bases). This CDR3 comprises 18 residues. The germline gives CDR1 KGHDR, CDR2 SFDVKD. Trimming left V 4 bases short and J 0 bases short, with 20 bases between.